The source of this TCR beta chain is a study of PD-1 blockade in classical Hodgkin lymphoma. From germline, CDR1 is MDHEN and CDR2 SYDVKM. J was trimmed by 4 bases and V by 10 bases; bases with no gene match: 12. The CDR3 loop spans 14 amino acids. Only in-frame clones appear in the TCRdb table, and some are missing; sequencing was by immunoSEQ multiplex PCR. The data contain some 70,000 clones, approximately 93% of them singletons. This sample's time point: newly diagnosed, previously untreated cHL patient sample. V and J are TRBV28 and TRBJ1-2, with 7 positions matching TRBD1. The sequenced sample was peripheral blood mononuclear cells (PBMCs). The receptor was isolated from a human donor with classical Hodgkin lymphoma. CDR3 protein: CATVPGQLGYGYTF. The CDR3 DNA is TGTGCCACCGTACCGGGACAGCTAGGCTATGGCTACACCTTC.